In its sample, the clone carrying this T cell receptor (beta chain) was seen once. Its specificity is unknown. This record belongs to a study of shared clonotypes between healthy human individuals. Study results and limitations: Of the naive CD4 clonotypes, roughly 5.2% were shared across a few donors.

Original methodology: ImmunoSEQ output lacked quality scores and full-length reads, limiting matched filtering. TCRdb's copy holds only in-frame clones and misses some; the assay was immunoSEQ multiplex PCR. V, J and clone size are taken as reported in that table, and D and trimming were inferred from the DNA itself. Of millions of clones detected, 85% to 95% appear once; the ten largest clones hold 0.1% to 0.15%. Germline-derived CDR1 and CDR2 are LGHNA and YNFKEQ. J lost 5 bases, V lost 5 bases, and 15 bases had no gene match. The CDR3 length is 18 residues. Sequences were obtained from naive CD4+ T cells sorted from blood. Described subset: CD45RA+ positively selected. The V call is TRBV4-2, the J call TRBJ2-3, with 11 nucleotides matching TRBD2. The sequence was obtained from a man between 18 and 35 years old in good health. CDR3 protein: CASSRNPYSGGDRDTQYF. CDR3 DNA: TGTGCCAGCAGCAGGAATCCGTATAGCGGGGGGGACAGAGATACGCAGTATTTT.